The source of this TCR beta chain is a study of PD-L1 blockade in urothelial cancer. Overall study: Anywhere from 0 to 3 prior chemotherapy regimens had been received by patients.

The time point denotes: pretreatment peripheral blood. Using immunoSEQ multiplex PCR, the repertoire was profiled, and TCRdb retains in-frame clones only, with some absent. The sample carries roughly 63,000 clones, around 81% recorded once. Germline V gives CDR1 SQVTM, CDR2 ANQGSEA. The V gene lost 0 bases and the J gene lost 4 bases, with 12 bases spanning the gap. The CDR3 is made up of 14 amino acids. Material: PBMCs, obtained around atezolizumab (anti-PD-L1) treatment. The V gene is TRBV29-1, the J gene TRBJ1-1; tentative D call: TRBD1 (6 bases). This clonotype originated in a man aged 65 to 79 with urothelial cancer. The CDR3 here is CSVEENRASTEAFF. In DNA, the CDR3 is TGCAGCGTTGAAGAAAACAGGGCTAGCACTGAAGCTTTCTTT. Together with reference TRBV29-1 and TRBJ1-1, the CDR3 gives the full variable domain: SAVISQKPSRDICQRGTSLTIQCQVDSQVTMMFWYRQQPGQSLTLIATANQGSEATYESGFVIDKFPISRPNLTFSTLTVSNMSPEDSSIYLCSVEENRASTEAFFGQGTRLTVV.